The T cell receptor beta chain described here comes from a study of blood T cells in healthy people across ages. Study findings and constraints: Long-lived donors carried more naive CD4+ cells and greater diversity than aged donors. No one knew whether donors had CMV, which possibly confounded expanded clonotype changes. As naive T cell percentage varied, TCR beta diversity correlated strongly with it.

A sample-barcoded 5' primer and a J-beta primer mix were used in a second PCR of roughly 6 to 11 cycles. Each CDR3 protein gets one entry after TCRdb re-called the 5' RACE reads with MiXCR. Counted here are some 320,000 distinct CDR3 sequences, around 29% occurring once; the ten biggest clones make up 29%. V was cut by 7 bases and J by 0 bases, with 7 bases left in between. CDR3 length: 14 amino acids. CDR1 and CDR2 (germline): ENHRY, SYGVKD. Extraction yielded at least 6 micrograms of total RNA per sample. This clonotype showed up just a few times. Its antigen remains unknown. The source of this sequence is a woman aged 70-85 years in good health. Sequencing input: blood. The chain joins TRBV10-3 to TRBJ2-6; possible D gene TRBD1, 5 bases. CDR3 region: CAITQGSGANVLTF. The CDR3 coding sequence is TGTGCCATCACGCAGGGCTCTGGGGCCAACGTCCTGACTTTC.